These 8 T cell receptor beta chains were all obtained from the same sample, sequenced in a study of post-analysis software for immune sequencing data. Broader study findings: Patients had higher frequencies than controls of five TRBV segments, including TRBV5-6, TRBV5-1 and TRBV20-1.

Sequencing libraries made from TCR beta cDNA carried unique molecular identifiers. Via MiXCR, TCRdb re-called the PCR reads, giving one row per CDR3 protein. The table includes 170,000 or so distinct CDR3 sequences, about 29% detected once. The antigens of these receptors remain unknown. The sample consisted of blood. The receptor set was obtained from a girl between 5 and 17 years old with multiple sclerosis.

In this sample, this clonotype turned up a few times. The CDR3 here is CSAPKGGEQYF. The DNA for the CDR3 is TGCAGTGCGCCCAAGGGTGGTGAGCAGTACTTC. The chain has TRBV20-1 and TRBJ2-5, with D unclear. The CDR3 spans 11 residues. CDR1 is DFQATT, CDR2 SNEGSKA, per germline (reference sequence). Trimming cost V 6 bases and J 11 bases, with 16 bases left between them.

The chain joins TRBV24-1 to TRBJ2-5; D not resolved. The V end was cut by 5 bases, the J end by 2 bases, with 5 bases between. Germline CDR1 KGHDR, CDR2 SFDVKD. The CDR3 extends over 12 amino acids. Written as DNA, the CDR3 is TGTGCCACCAGTGCAGGACAAGAGACCCAGTACTTC. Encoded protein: CATSAGQETQYF.

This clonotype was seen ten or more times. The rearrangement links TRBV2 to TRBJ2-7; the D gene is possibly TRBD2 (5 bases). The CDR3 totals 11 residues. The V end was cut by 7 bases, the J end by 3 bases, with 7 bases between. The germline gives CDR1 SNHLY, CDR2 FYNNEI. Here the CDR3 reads CASTGVYEQYF. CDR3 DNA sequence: TGTGCCAGCACCGGGGTCTACGAGCAGTACTTC.

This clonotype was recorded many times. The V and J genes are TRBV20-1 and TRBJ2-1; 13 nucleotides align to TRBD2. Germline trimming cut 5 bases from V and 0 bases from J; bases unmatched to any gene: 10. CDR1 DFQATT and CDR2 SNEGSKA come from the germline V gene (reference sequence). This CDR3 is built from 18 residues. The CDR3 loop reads CSARRTSGSLSSYNEQFF. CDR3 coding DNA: TGCAGTGCTCGTCGGACTAGCGGGAGCTTGAGCTCCTACAATGAGCAGTTCTTC.

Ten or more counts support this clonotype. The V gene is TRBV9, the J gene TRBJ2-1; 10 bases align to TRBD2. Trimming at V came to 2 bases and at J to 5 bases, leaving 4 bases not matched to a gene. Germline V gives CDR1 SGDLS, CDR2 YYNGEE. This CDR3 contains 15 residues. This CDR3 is CASSVRLAGDNEQFF. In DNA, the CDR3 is TGTGCCAGCAGCGTGCGACTAGCGGGTGACAATGAGCAGTTCTTC.

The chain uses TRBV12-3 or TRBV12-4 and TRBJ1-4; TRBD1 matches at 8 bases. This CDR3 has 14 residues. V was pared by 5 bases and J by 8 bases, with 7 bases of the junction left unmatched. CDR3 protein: CASSQGTGNEKLFF. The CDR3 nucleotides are TGTGCCAGCAGTCAAGGGACAGGCAACGAAAAACTGTTTTTT.

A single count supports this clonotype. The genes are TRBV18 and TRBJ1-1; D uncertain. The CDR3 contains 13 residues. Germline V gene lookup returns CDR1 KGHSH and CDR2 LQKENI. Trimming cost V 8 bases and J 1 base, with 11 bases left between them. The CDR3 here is CASAITENTEAFF. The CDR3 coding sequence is TGTGCCAGCGCTATAACAGAGAACACTGAAGCTTTCTTT.

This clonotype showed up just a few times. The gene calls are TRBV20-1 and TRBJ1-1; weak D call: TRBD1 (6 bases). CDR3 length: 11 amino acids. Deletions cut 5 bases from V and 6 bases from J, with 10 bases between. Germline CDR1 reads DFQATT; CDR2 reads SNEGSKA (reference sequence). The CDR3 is CSAGGGPEAFF. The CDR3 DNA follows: TGCAGTGCTGGAGGGGGTCCTGAAGCTTTCTTT.